The 19 T cell receptor beta chains presented below share a single source sample, sequenced in a study of blood T cell repertoires in COVID-19. This table comes from immunoSEQ multiplex PCR, and its TCRdb copy is limited to in-frame clones, with some not included. The sample holds about 200,000 clones, 92% seen once. Sequenced sample: peripheral blood. All receptors come from a man aged 25-40 years with acute or convalescent COVID-19.

This clone was found once. The rearrangement links TRBV24-1 to TRBJ2-3; TRBD2 matches 15 bases. This CDR3 has 14 amino acids. Germline values: CDR1 KGHDR, CDR2 SFDVKD. V was clipped by 3 bases and J by 14 bases; unmatched bases: 5. CDR3 in DNA: TGTGCCACCAGTGATGGACTAGCGGGAGGGGCGGTGTATTTT. Translating it yields CATSDGLAGGAVYF.

CDR3: CASSTDTTYNEQFF. Written as DNA, the CDR3 is TGCGCCAGCAGCACGGACACGACCTACAATGAGCAGTTCTTC. The chain employs TRBV5-1 and TRBJ2-1, with D maybe TRBD1 (5 bases). CDR1 and CDR2 from the germline V gene are SGHRS and YFSETQ. Trimming cost V 4 bases and J 2 bases, with 10 bases left between them. The CDR3 is 14 residues long. The full variable domain, rest sourced from reference TRBV5-1 and TRBJ2-1, is KAGVTQTPRYLIKTRGQQVTLSCSPISGHRSVSWYQQTPGQGLQFLFEYFSETQRNKGNFPGRFSGRQFSNSRSEMNVSTLELGDSALYLCASSTDTTYNEQFFGPGTRLTVL.

The chain joins TRBV7-2 to TRBJ2-7; 9 positions agree with TRBD1. CDR1 SGHTA and CDR2 FQGNSA come from the germline V gene. The V gene end was trimmed by 2 bases and the J gene end by 4 bases; junction bases not matched to a gene: 6. The CDR3 extends over 15 amino acids. The CDR3 region has the DNA TGTGCCAGCAGCTTATTTAAGGGACAGGGTTACGAGCAGTACTTC. It translates to CASSLFKGQGYEQYF. Drawing the rest from reference TRBV7-2 and TRBJ2-7, the complete variable domain is GAGVSQSPSNKVTEKGKDVELRCDPISGHTALYWYRQSLGQGLEFLIYFQGNSAPDKSGLPSDRFSAERTGGSVSTLTIQRTQQEDSAVYLCASSLFKGQGYEQYFGPGTRLTVT.

J is TRBJ2-3 and V is TRBV11-2; D possibly corresponds to TRBD2 (7 bases). V shed 5 bases and J shed 0 bases, with 15 bases lying between them. CDR1 is SGHAT and CDR2 is FQNNGV in the germline V gene. CDR3 size: 16 residues. This CDR3 is CASSTQGRVSTDTQYF. In DNA, the CDR3 is TGTGCCAGCAGCACCCAGGGGAGGGTTAGCACAGATACGCAGTATTTT.

This rearrangement joins TRBV19 to TRBJ2-7; D unclear. The germline V and J ends were trimmed by 3 bases and 5 bases, with 11 bases remaining between them. This CDR3 contains 13 residues. CDR1 and CDR2 (germline): LNHDA, SQIVND (reference sequence). The CDR3 coding sequence is TGTGCCAGTAGTATTTGGCAGTCCCACGAGCAGTACTTC. The encoded protein is CASSIWQSHEQYF.

The CDR3 is CASSQAATNEKLFF. The CDR3 DNA is TGTGCCAGCAGCCAAGCTGCAACTAATGAAAAACTGTTTTTT. The chain joins TRBV3-1 (or the pseudogene TRBV3-2) to TRBJ1-4, with D unresolved. CDR3 length equals 14 residues. The germline V gene has CDR1 LGHDT and CDR2 YNNKEL (reference sequence). Trimming left V 1 base short and J 0 bases short, with 3 bases between.

This rearrangement joins TRBV6-5 to TRBJ1-1; possibly TRBD1 for D (6 bases). The V and J ends lost 6 bases and 11 bases respectively, with 19 bases between them. This CDR3 spans 13 amino acids. Germline V gene lookup returns CDR1 MNHEY and CDR2 SVGAGI. CDR3 coding DNA: TGTGCCAGCAGCCTACAGGGTCGGTCTCTTGCTTTCTTT. Amino acids: CASSLQGRSLAFF.

V is TRBV19 and J is TRBJ2-2; possibly TRBD2 for D (6 bases). CDR1 LNHDA and CDR2 SQIVND come from the germline V gene (reference sequence). Trimming shortened V by 5 bases and J by 2 bases, and 9 bases separated the two germline ends. The CDR3 is 14 amino acids. In nucleotides, the CDR3 is TGTGCCAGTAGTGGGGGACTCAACACCGGGGAGCTGTTTTTT. It is translated as CASSGGLNTGELFF.

J is TRBJ2-3 and V is TRBV5-1; perhaps TRBD2 as D (7 bases). The CDR3 runs 19 residues. Trimming cost V 0 bases and J 2 bases, with 22 bases left between them. Germline V CDR1 and CDR2: SGHRS, YFSETQ. CDR3 residues: CASSLGFFPAGAFTDTQYF. CDR3 coding DNA: TGCGCCAGCAGCTTGGGGTTCTTTCCGGCGGGGGCATTCACAGATACGCAGTATTTT. Filled out from reference TRBV5-1 and TRBJ2-3, the complete variable domain reads KAGVTQTPRYLIKTRGQQVTLSCSPISGHRSVSWYQQTPGQGLQFLFEYFSETQRNKGNFPGRFSGRQFSNSRSEMNVSTLELGDSALYLCASSLGFFPAGAFTDTQYFGPGTRLTVL.

This chain uses TRBV30 with TRBJ1-6, with 7 bases lining up with TRBD1. Germline V gene data show CDR1 as GTSNPN and CDR2 as SVGIG (reference sequence). The CDR3 covers 15 residues. V dropped 0 bases and J dropped 6; count of bases not matched to a gene: 5. The DNA of the CDR3 is TGTGCCTGGAGTGTAGAGGGGGCGCGTAATTCACCCCTCCACTTT. Protein: CAWSVEGARNSPLHF.

This rearrangement joins TRBV9 to TRBJ1-3; D gene unclear. V dropped 4 bases and J dropped 3 bases, with 5 bases sitting between them. Germline V gene lookup returns CDR1 SGDLS and CDR2 YYNGEE. The CDR3 is 12 residues long. CDR3 loop: CASSPGGNTIYF. The CDR3, as DNA: TGTGCCAGCAGCCCGGGTGGAAACACCATATATTTT.

The chain employs TRBV29-1 and TRBJ2-1; D uncertain. CDR3 size: 13 residues. V lost 4 bases and J lost 4, with 11 bases in between. Germline V gene lookup returns CDR1 SQVTM and CDR2 ANQGSEA. As DNA, the CDR3 is TGCAGCGTTGGTTACAGTCTTTACAATGAGCAGTTCTTC. It codes for CSVGYSLYNEQFF.

The CDR3 reads CASSLSLPEPSIYEQYF. CDR3 nucleotides: TGTGCCAGCTCCTTGTCACTACCGGAGCCTTCAATCTACGAGCAGTACTTC. V and J are TRBV27 and TRBJ2-7; D unclear. V shed 8 bases and J shed 3 bases, with 26 bases lying between them. The CDR3 is made up of 17 amino acids. The germline V gene has CDR1 MNHEY and CDR2 SMNVEV (reference sequence).

The chain uses TRBV4-2 and TRBJ2-3; 9 bases match TRBD2. CDR1 is LGHNA, CDR2 YNFKEQ, per germline. V lost 1 base to trimming and J lost 0 bases; unmatched junction nucleotides: 5. This CDR3 region has 17 residues. The CDR3 nucleotides read TGTGCCAGCAGCCAAGTTGGTCTAGCGGGAAGCACAGATACGCAGTATTTT. It yields the protein CASSQVGLAGSTDTQYF.

This sequence joins TRBV9 and TRBJ2-2, with a possible D match to TRBD1 (6 bases). Trimming stripped 0 bases from V and 2 bases from J, with 11 bases between. The CDR3 totals 16 residues. The germline V gene has CDR1 SGDLS and CDR2 YYNGEE. CDR3 sequence (DNA): TGTGCCAGCAGCGTAGGGACAGAAGTAAACACCGGGGAGCTGTTTTTT. This gives the protein CASSVGTEVNTGELFF.

The gene calls are TRBV28 and TRBJ1-6; no clear D gene. The ends were cut back, 7 bases at V and 15 bases at J, with 22 bases in the middle. The CDR3 consists of 14 residues. Looked up from germline, CDR1 is MDHEN and CDR2 is SYDVKM. DNA of the CDR3: TGTGCCAGCACCCTACGGCAGGCCATGGCAATCCTCCACTTT. Amino acids: CASTLRQAMAILHF.

This clone was detected once. V and J are TRBV6-5 and TRBJ2-7; D is uncertain. The CDR3 runs 16 residues. With 0 bases removed from V and 1 base from J, the gap between germline ends came to 13 bases. Germline CDR1 MNHEY, CDR2 SVGAGI. The CDR3 reads CASSYSNVLSSYEQYF. Here the CDR3 DNA reads TGTGCCAGCAGTTACTCGAACGTCCTGAGTTCCTACGAGCAGTACTTC.

This clone appeared once. The chain recombines TRBV30 with TRBJ2-5, with 9 bases lining up with TRBD1. The germline V gene has CDR1 GTSNPN and CDR2 SVGIG (reference sequence). The length of the CDR3 is 14 residues. CDR3 in amino acids: CTSTGTGSRETQYF. The DNA for the CDR3 is TGTACTTCCACCGGGACAGGGTCGCGAGAGACCCAGTACTTC.

The genes are TRBV9 and TRBJ1-1; D is undetermined. V dropped 0 bases and J dropped 0 bases, with 6 bases sitting between them. Germline CDR1 and CDR2: SGDLS and YYNGEE. The CDR3 sequence is 14 residues long. CDR3 sequence: CASSVVELNTEAFF. In DNA form, the CDR3 reads TGTGCCAGCAGCGTAGTAGAACTGAACACTGAAGCTTTCTTT. The whole variable domain, remainder taken from reference TRBV9 and TRBJ1-1, is DSGVTQTPKHLITATGQRVTLRCSPRSGDLSVYWYQQSLDQGLQFLIQYYNGEERAKGNILERFSAQQFPDLHSELNLSSLELGDSALYFCASSVVELNTEAFFGQGTRLTVV.